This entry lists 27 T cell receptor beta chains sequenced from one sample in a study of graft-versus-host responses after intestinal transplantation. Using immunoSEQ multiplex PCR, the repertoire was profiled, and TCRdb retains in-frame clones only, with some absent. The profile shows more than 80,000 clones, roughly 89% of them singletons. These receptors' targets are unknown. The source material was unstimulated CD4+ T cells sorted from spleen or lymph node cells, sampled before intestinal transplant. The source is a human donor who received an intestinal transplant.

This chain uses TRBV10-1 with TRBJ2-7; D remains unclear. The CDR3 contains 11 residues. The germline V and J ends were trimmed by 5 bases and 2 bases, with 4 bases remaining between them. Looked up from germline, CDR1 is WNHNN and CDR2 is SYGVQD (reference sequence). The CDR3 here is CASSTPYEQYF. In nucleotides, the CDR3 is TGCGCCAGCAGTACTCCCTACGAGCAGTACTTC.

The CDR3 nucleotides read TGTGCAGCGCTAAGCGGCACCTCCTACGAGCAGTACTTC. This codes for CAALSGTSYEQYF. This chain links TRBV28 with TRBJ2-7, with D possibly matching TRBD2 (5 bases). From germline, CDR1 is MDHEN and CDR2 SYDVKM. The CDR3 extends over 13 amino acids.

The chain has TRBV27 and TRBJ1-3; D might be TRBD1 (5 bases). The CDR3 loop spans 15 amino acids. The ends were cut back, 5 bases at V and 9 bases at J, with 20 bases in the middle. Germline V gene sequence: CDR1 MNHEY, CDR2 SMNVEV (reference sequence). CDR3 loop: CASSLGPGTASTIYF. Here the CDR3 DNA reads TGTGCCAGCAGTCTCGGACCGGGGACTGCGAGCACCATATATTTT.

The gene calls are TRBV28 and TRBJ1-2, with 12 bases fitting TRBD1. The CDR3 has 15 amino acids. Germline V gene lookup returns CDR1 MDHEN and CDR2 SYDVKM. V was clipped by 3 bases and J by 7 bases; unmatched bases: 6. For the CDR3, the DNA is TGTGCCAGCAGTTTGTGGGACAGGGGGCGCGGTGGCTACACCTTC. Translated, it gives CASSLWDRGRGGYTF.

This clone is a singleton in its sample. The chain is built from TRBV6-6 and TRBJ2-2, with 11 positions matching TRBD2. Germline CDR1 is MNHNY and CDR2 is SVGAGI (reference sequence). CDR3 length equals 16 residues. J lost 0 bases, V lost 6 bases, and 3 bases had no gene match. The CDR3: CASSLAGGTNTGELFF. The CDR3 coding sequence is TGTGCCAGCAGCCTAGCGGGGGGCACGAACACCGGGGAGCTGTTTTTT.

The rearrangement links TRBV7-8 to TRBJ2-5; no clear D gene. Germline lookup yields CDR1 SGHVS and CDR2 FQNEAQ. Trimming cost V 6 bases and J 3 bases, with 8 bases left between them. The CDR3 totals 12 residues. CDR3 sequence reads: CASSPREETQYF. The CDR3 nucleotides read TGTGCCAGCAGTCCCCGGGAAGAGACCCAGTACTTC.

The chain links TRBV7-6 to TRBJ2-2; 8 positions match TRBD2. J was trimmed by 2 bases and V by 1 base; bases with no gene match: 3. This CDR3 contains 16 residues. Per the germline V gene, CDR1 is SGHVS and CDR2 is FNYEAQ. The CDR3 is CASSLEAGDNTGELFF. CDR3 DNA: TGTGCCAGCAGCTTAGAAGCGGGAGATAACACCGGGGAGCTGTTTTTT.

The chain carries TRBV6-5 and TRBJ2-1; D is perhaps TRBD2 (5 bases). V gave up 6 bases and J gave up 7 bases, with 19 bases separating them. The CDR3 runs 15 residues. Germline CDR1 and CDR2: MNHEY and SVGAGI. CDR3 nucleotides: TGTGCCAGCAGCACCTCTGGAGGTTTGGGGAATGAGCAGTTCTTC. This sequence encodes CASSTSGGLGNEQFF.

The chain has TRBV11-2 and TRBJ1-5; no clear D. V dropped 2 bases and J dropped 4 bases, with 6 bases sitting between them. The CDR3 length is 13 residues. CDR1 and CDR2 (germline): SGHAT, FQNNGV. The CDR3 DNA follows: TGTGCCAGCAGCTTATATTTGAATCAGCCCCAGCATTTT. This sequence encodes CASSLYLNQPQHF. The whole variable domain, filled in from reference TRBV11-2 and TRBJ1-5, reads EAGVAQSPRYKIIEKRQSVAFWCNPISGHATLYWYQQILGQGPKLLIQFQNNGVVDDSQLPKDRFSAERLKGVDSTLKIQPAKLEDSAVYLCASSLYLNQPQHFGDGTRLSIL.

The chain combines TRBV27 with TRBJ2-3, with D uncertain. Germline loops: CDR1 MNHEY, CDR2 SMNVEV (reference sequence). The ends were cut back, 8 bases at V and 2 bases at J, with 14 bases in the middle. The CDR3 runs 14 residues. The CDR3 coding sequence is TGTGCCAGCGGAATGGGCTTAACCACAGATACGCAGTATTTT. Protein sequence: CASGMGLTTDTQYF.

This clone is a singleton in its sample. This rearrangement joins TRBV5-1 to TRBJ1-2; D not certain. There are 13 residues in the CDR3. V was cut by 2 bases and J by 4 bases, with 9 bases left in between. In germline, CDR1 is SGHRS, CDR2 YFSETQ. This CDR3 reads CASSFDTVYGYTF. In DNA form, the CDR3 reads TGCGCCAGCAGCTTTGACACCGTCTATGGCTACACCTTC.

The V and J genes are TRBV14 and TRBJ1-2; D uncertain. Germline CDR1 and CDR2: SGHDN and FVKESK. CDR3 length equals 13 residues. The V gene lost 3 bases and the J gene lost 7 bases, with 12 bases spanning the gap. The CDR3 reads CASSQTAQGGYTF. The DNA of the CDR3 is TGTGCCAGCAGCCAGACTGCCCAAGGTGGCTACACCTTC.

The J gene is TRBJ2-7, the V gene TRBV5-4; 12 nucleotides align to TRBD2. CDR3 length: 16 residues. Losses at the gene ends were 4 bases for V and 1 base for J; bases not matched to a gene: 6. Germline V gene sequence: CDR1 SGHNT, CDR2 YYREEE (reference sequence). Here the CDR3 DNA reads TGTGCCAGCAGCCCTGGACTAGCGGGGCCTTCCTACGAGCAGTACTTC. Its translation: CASSPGLAGPSYEQYF.

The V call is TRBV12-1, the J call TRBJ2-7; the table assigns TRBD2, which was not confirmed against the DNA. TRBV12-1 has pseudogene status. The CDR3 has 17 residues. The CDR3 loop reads CASSCGTTSGGAYEQYF. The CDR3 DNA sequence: TGTGCCAGCAGCTGTGGCACGACTAGCGGGGGGGCTTACGAGCAGTACTTC.

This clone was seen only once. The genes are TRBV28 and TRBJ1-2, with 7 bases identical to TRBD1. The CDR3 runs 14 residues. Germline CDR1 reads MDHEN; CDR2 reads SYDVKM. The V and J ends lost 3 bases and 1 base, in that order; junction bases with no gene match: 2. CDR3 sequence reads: CASSLRGRNYGYTF. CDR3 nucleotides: TGTGCCAGCAGTTTGAGGGGGCGTAACTATGGCTACACCTTC.

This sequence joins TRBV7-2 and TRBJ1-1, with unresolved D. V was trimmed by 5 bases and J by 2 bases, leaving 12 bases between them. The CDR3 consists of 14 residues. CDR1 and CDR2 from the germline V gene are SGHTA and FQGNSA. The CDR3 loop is CASSVDTTNTEAFF. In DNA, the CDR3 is TGTGCCAGCAGCGTAGACACTACAAACACTGAAGCTTTCTTT.

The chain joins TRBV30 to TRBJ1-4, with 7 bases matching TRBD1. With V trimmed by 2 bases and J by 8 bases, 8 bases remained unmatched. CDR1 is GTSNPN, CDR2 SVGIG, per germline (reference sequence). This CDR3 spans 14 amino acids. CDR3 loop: CAWSQTGIREKLFF. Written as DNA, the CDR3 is TGTGCCTGGAGTCAGACAGGGATTCGGGAAAAACTGTTTTTT.

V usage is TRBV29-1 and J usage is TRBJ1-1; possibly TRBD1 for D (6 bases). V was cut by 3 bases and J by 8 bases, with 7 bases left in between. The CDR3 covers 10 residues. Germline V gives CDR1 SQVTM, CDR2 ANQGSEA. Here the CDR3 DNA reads TGCAGCGTTGAGGGGGCCGAAGCTTTCTTT. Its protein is CSVEGAEAFF.

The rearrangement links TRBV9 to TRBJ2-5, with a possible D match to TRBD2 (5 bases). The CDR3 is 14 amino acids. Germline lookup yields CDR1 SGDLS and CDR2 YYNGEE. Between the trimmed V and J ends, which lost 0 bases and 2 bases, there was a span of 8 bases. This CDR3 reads CASSVDLAQETQYF. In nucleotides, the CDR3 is TGTGCCAGCAGCGTAGACTTAGCGCAAGAGACCCAGTACTTC.

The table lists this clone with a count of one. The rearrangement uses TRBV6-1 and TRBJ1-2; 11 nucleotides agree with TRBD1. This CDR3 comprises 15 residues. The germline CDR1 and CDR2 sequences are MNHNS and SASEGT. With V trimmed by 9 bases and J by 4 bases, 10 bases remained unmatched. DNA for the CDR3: TGTGCCAGTGTGCCCGGACAGGGGGCAGGCTATGGCTACACCTTC. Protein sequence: CASVPGQGAGYGYTF.

CDR3 loop: CASSPSLGVGELFF. CDR3 sequence (DNA): TGTGCCAGCAGCCCATCCCTAGGGGTCGGGGAGCTGTTTTTT. V is TRBV5-5 and J is TRBJ2-2; weak D call: TRBD1 (5 bases). CDR3 length: 14 amino acids. Germline values: CDR1 SGHKS, CDR2 YYEKEE (reference sequence). V lost 4 bases and J lost 7, with 14 bases in between. Based on the CDR3 plus reference TRBV5-5 and TRBJ2-2, the full variable domain is DAGVTQSPTHLIKTRGQQVTLRCSPISGHKSVSWYQQVLGQGPQFIFQYYEKEERGRGNFPDRFSARQFPNYSSELNVNALLLGDSALYLCASSPSLGVGELFFGEGSRLTVL.

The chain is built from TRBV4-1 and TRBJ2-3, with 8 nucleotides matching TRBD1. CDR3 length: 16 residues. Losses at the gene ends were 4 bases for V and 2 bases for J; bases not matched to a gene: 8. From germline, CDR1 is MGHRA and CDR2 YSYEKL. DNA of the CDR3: TGCGCCAGCAGCCGAGTCGGGACAGGAACCACAGATACGCAGTATTTT. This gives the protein CASSRVGTGTTDTQYF.

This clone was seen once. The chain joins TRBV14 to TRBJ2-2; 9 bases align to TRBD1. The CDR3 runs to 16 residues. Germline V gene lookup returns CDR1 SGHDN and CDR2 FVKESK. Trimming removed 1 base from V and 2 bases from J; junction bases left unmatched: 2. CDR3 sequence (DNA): TGTGCCAGCAGCCAAGGGACAGGGGTAAACACCGGGGAGCTGTTTTTT. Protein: CASSQGTGVNTGELFF.

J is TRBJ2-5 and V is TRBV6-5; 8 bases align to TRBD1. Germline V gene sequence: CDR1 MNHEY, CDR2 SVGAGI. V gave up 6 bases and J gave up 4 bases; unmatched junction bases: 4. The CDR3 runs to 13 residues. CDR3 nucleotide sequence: TGTGCCAGCAGAAGGACAGGGATAGAGACCCAGTACTTC. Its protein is CASRRTGIETQYF.

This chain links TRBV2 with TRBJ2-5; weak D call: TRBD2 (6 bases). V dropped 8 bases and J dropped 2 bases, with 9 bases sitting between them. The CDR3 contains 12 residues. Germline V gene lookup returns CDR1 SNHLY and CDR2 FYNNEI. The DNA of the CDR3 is TGTGCCAGCGTACGGGAGCAAGAGACCCAGTACTTC. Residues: CASVREQETQYF.

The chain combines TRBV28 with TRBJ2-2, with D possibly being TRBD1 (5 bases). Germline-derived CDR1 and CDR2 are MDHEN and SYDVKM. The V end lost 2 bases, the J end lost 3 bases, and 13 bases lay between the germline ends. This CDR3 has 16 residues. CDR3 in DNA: TGTGCCAGCAGTTTAATCCAGGGCAGATACACCGGGGAGCTGTTTTTT. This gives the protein CASSLIQGRYTGELFF.

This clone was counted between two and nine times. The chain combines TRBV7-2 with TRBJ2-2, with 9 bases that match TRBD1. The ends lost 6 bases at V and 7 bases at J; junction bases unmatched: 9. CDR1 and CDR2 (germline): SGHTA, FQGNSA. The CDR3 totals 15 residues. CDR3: CASSYGTGKGGELFF. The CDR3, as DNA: TGTGCCAGCAGTTACGGGACAGGGAAGGGCGGGGAGCTGTTTTTT.